Following are 26 T cell receptor beta chains from one sample sequenced in a study of blood T cells in healthy people across ages. Next came a second PCR, run for roughly 7 to 12 cycles, which used a sample-barcoded 5' primer along with a J-beta primer mix. MiXCR, applied by TCRdb to the 5' RACE reads, yields one record per CDR3 protein. Among some 750,000 distinct CDR3 sequences listed, 22% were seen once. The sequenced sample consisted of blood. The receptors here all came from a man aged 65 to 79 in good health.

The chain recombines TRBV4-3 with TRBJ2-5, with a tentative D call TRBD1 (6 bases). The CDR3 is made up of 15 amino acids. Trimming pared 0 bases from V and 4 bases from J, leaving 12 bases between. CDR1 LGHNA and CDR2 YSLEER come from the germline V gene. The CDR3 region has the DNA TGCGCCAGCAGCCAAGATCAGACAGGACGAGAGACCCAGTACTTC. Encoded protein: CASSQDQTGRETQYF.

This clonotype is a singleton in its sample. The junction does not match germline at one end; this may be a read error. The chain carries TRBV15 and TRBJ1-3; tentatively, D is TRBD1 (5 bases). The germline V gene encodes CDR1 LNHNV and CDR2 YYDKDF (reference sequence). The CDR3 has 15 amino acids. In DNA, the CDR3 is TGTGCCACCAGCAGAGATGGGACGTCTGGAGACACCATATATTTT. Protein sequence: CATSRDGTSGDTIYF.

This clonotype was observed many times. The V call is TRBV11-2, the J call TRBJ2-1; a weak D match, TRBD2 (6 bases). The CDR3 extends over 15 amino acids. Germline V gene sequence: CDR1 SGHAT, CDR2 FQNNGV. The V gene lost 0 bases and the J gene lost 2 bases, with 8 bases spanning the gap. CDR3 sequence: CASSLDGGAYNEQFF. The CDR3 DNA follows: TGTGCCAGCAGCTTAGACGGGGGAGCCTACAATGAGCAGTTCTTC.

Of note for this clonotype: Because it lacks the conserved phenylalanine or tryptophan at the end, this CDR3 is likely a read error. The chain employs TRBV9 and TRBJ2-5; no firm D call. V shed 4 bases and J shed 11 bases, with 12 bases lying between them. This CDR3 spans 11 amino acids. The germline V gene has CDR1 SGDLS and CDR2 YYNGEE. The CDR3: CASSTIREQYV. The CDR3 DNA is TGTGCCAGCAGCACAATTCGAGAGCAGTACGTC.

The chain uses TRBV7-6 and TRBJ2-1; 7 bases map to TRBD1. V gave up 3 bases and J gave up 6 bases; unmatched junction bases: 2. Looked up from germline, CDR1 is SGHVS and CDR2 is FNYEAQ. This CDR3 has 13 amino acids. The CDR3 sequence: CASSLGQLNEQFF. CDR3 sequence (DNA): TGTGCCAGCAGCTTGGGACAGCTCAATGAGCAGTTCTTC.

The chain links TRBV19 to TRBJ2-5, with TRBD2 matching over 14 bases. The J call could be wrong; TRBJ2-1 is a better fit for the DNA end. The CDR3 covers 15 residues. CDR1 and CDR2 from the germline V gene are LNHDA and SQIVND (reference sequence). CDR3 sequence (DNA): TGTGCCAGTATCAAGACTAGCGGGAGGGAGAATGAGCAGTTCTTC. It is translated as CASIKTSGRENEQFF.

In this sample, this clonotype turned up many times. J is TRBJ2-1 and V is TRBV5-1; D remains unclear. V lost 0 bases to trimming and J lost 1 base, with 8 bases between them. The CDR3 loop spans 15 amino acids. CDR1 and CDR2 from the germline V gene are SGHRS and YFSETQ. The CDR3 region is CASSLGATSYNEQFF. CDR3 DNA: TGCGCCAGCAGCTTGGGTGCAACTTCCTACAATGAGCAGTTCTTC.

This clonotype has a handful of counts. The rearrangement uses TRBV20-1 and TRBJ2-5; D not certain. The CDR3 totals 16 residues. Germline V gene sequence: CDR1 DFQATT, CDR2 SNEGSKA (reference sequence). The germline V and J ends were trimmed by 1 base and 1 base, with 16 bases remaining between them. CDR3 nucleotide sequence: TGCAGTGCTAGAGTCAACCCTCGACGGTCCCAAGAGACCCAGTACTTC. Translated: CSARVNPRRSQETQYF.

There are many counts of this clonotype. Relative to the germline gene, one junction end is altered; a read error may explain this. V and J are TRBV7-9 and TRBJ2-5; TRBD2 agrees at 10 bases. The DNA matches TRBJ2-1 better at its end, which makes the J call doubtful. The CDR3 contains 16 residues. The germline V gene encodes CDR1 SEHNR and CDR2 FQNEAQ (reference sequence). Here the CDR3 reads CASSFQLAGLNNEQFF. CDR3 DNA: TGCGCCAGCAGCTTTCAACTAGCGGGACTGAACAATGAGCAGTTCTTC.

V gene TRBV5-4 combines with J gene TRBJ2-2; 7 nucleotides agree with TRBD2. V shed 0 bases and J 1 base; nucleotides not matched to a gene: 9. The length of the CDR3 is 18 residues. Germline V gene lookup returns CDR1 SGHNT and CDR2 YYREEE (reference sequence). In DNA form, the CDR3 reads TGTGCCAGCAGCTTGGGTATCCGGACTAGGGTGAACACCGGGGAGCTGTTTTTT. Residues: CASSLGIRTRVNTGELFF.

This chain uses TRBV6-5 with TRBJ1-1; D gene uncertain. The V and J ends lost 2 bases and 4 bases respectively, with 11 bases between them. CDR3 length: 14 residues. The germline V gene encodes CDR1 MNHEY and CDR2 SVGAGI. The CDR3, as DNA: TGTGCCAGCAGTTACGACACCTTGGGCACTGAAGCTTTCTTT. Amino acids: CASSYDTLGTEAFF.

Comments on this clonotype: Given a much more abundant clone one base away, this may be a read error. This CDR3 is missing its conserved last phenylalanine or tryptophan, likely due to a read error. The V gene is TRBV20-1, the J gene TRBJ2-5; weak D call: TRBD1 (5 bases). The DNA matches TRBJ2-1 better at its end, which makes the J call doubtful. Germline V gene data show CDR1 as DFQATT and CDR2 as SNEGSKA (reference sequence). This CDR3 has 12 residues. CDR3 loop: CSARVQEWEQFL. The CDR3 DNA reads TGCAGTGCTAGAGTACAGGAATGGGAGCAGTTCCTC.

J is TRBJ2-1 and V is TRBV20-1, with 10 bases aligning to TRBD2. The CDR3 totals 15 residues. CDR1 is DFQATT, CDR2 SNEGSKA, per germline (reference sequence). V gave up 6 bases and J gave up 4 bases; unmatched junction bases: 9. The CDR3 DNA is TGCAGTGCGAAGGCCCGACTAGCGGGTTACAATGAGCAGTTCTTC. It translates to CSAKARLAGYNEQFF.

This clonotype was counted a few times. The CDR3, as DNA: TGTGCCTGGAGCGTGACAGGGAATGAGCAGTTCTTC. It codes for CAWSVTGNEQFF. The chain combines TRBV30 with TRBJ2-5; TRBD1 agrees at 7 bases. Matching the DNA end better, TRBJ2-1 makes the J call doubtful. The CDR3 sequence is 12 residues long. CDR1 and CDR2 (germline): GTSNPN, SVGIG (reference sequence).

This clonotype turned up a few times. The rearrangement links TRBV25-1 to TRBJ2-3; TRBD1 matches 10 bases. J was trimmed by 3 bases and V by 4 bases; bases with no gene match: 4. The CDR3 runs to 15 residues. Germline-derived CDR1 and CDR2 are MGHDK and SYGVNS. CDR3 protein: CASSGDRGGTDTQYF. The CDR3, as DNA: TGTGCCAGCAGTGGGGACAGGGGAGGGACAGATACGCAGTATTTT.

The chain combines TRBV12-5 with TRBJ2-5; maybe TRBD2 (7 bases). V lost 2 bases, J lost 3 bases, and 16 bases lay in between. CDR1 is LGHNT, CDR2 FRNRAP, per germline. The length of the CDR3 is 16 residues. The CDR3 protein is CASGLLNREGEETQYF. Here the CDR3 DNA reads TGTGCTAGTGGTTTGCTAAACAGGGAGGGAGAAGAGACCCAGTACTTC.

This chain links TRBV5-1 with TRBJ1-2; D is possibly TRBD1 (5 bases). V lost 4 bases, J lost 3 bases, and 10 bases lay in between. The CDR3 loop spans 13 amino acids. Germline assignment: CDR1 SGHRS and CDR2 YFSETQ. The CDR3 loop is CASSATVDYGYTF. The CDR3 DNA reads TGCGCCAGCAGCGCGACAGTGGACTATGGCTACACCTTC.

J is TRBJ2-3 and V is TRBV12-3 or TRBV12-4; a weak D match, TRBD1 (7 bases). This CDR3 has 13 residues. The V end was cut by 6 bases, the J end by 6 bases, with 13 bases between. In DNA, the CDR3 is TGTGCCAGCAGCTCAGGGGGGATGGATACGCAGTATTTT. Residues: CASSSGGMDTQYF.

The chain joins TRBV10-3 to TRBJ2-2; 9 bases agree with TRBD2. With V trimmed by 6 bases and J by 7 bases, 6 bases remained unmatched. This CDR3 is built from 14 residues. CDR1 and CDR2 from the germline V gene are ENHRY and SYGVKD. The CDR3 bases are TGTGCCATCAGGCCGGGACTAGCAAACGGGGAGCTGTTTTTT. Amino acids: CAIRPGLANGELFF.

This clonotype came up a few times. The chain recombines TRBV20-1 with TRBJ2-3; D gene unclear. The CDR3 sequence is 11 residues long. V lost 7 bases to trimming and J lost 2 bases, with 7 bases between them. The V gene's germline CDR1 is DFQATT and CDR2 SNEGSKA (reference sequence). CDR3 sequence: CSEQHTDTQYF. In nucleotides, the CDR3 is TGCAGTGAGCAGCACACAGATACGCAGTATTTT.

This clonotype came up many times. V is TRBV27 and J is TRBJ2-7, with TRBD1 matching 10 bases. The CDR3 consists of 16 residues. Germline V CDR1 and CDR2: MNHEY, SMNVEV (reference sequence). V trimming: 5 bases; J trimming: 3 bases; junction bases outside the gene matches: 10. The CDR3 nucleotides are TGTGCCAGCAGTAAAATCGGGACAGGGGCTTTCTACGAGCAGTACTTC. Its translation is CASSKIGTGAFYEQYF.

This clonotype occurred a few times. The chain has TRBV3-1 and TRBJ1-1; D is ambiguous. This CDR3 region has 14 residues. Trimming shortened V by 0 bases and J by 7 bases, and 12 bases separated the two germline ends. The germline CDR1 and CDR2 sequences are LGHDT and YNNKEL (reference sequence). CDR3 sequence: CASSQDLGNGEAFF. The CDR3 DNA follows: TGTGCCAGCAGCCAAGATTTGGGAAACGGTGAAGCTTTCTTT.

The rearrangement links TRBV3-1 to TRBJ2-3; D unclear. Germline CDR1 reads LGHDT; CDR2 reads YNNKEL (reference sequence). This CDR3 spans 15 amino acids. The V gene lost 3 bases and the J gene lost 0 bases, with 10 bases spanning the gap. The CDR3 loop reads CASSHIVGSTDTQYF. The CDR3 region has the DNA TGTGCCAGCAGCCATATTGTGGGGAGCACAGATACGCAGTATTTT.

The chain combines TRBV7-9 with TRBJ1-2; 9 bases line up with TRBD1. The CDR3 is 15 amino acids. J was trimmed by 4 bases and V by 5 bases; bases with no gene match: 8. Germline CDR1 is SEHNR and CDR2 is FQNEAQ (reference sequence). CDR3 nucleotide sequence: TGTGCCAGCAGCCCACACAGGGGGCGCAGCTATGGCTACACCTTC. This codes for CASSPHRGRSYGYTF.

The chain is built from TRBV2 and TRBJ1-4; D gene ambiguous. Germline assignment: CDR1 SNHLY and CDR2 FYNNEI. Deletions cut 2 bases from V and 5 bases from J, with 12 bases between. The CDR3 is 15 residues long. The CDR3 region is CASSEFGQLNEKLFF. The CDR3, as DNA: TGTGCCAGCAGTGAATTCGGGCAGTTAAATGAAAAACTGTTTTTT.

This clonotype was detected a few times. The chain employs TRBV24-1 and TRBJ1-2; tentative D call: TRBD1 (5 bases). The CDR3 is 14 amino acids. CDR1 and CDR2 (germline): KGHDR, SFDVKD. V shed 4 bases and J shed 11 bases, with 19 bases lying between them. CDR3 in amino acids: CATSDQGRTSQYTF. The CDR3 bases are TGTGCCACCAGTGACCAGGGACGGACTTCCCAATACACCTTC.